A single sample is the source of the 26 T cell receptor beta chains below, sequenced in a study of cytomegalovirus exposure and HLA in healthy donors (dated by TCRdb to about 2017). Receptors were amplified or captured by the immunoSEQ multiplex PCR assay. A mixture of 60 forward primers for TCR Vbeta segments and 13 reverse primers for TCR Jbeta segments was used in the multiplex PCR. TCRdb re-hosts the immuneACCESS table, in-frame sequences only. Its copies lack some clones; in the studies checked, an unresolved V gene accounts for under half of them, and the cause for the rest is not known. The sample table holds about 110,000 clones, of which under 80% were seen once. 7.7% of the sample is taken by the ten largest. Sequencing used PBMCs. Every receptor here comes from a woman aged 45-65 years in good health and CMV-seropositive.

A few counts support this clone. The V call is TRBV15, the J call TRBJ2-3; no firm D call. Germline lookup yields CDR1 LNHNV and CDR2 YYDKDF (reference sequence). The CDR3 is made up of 12 amino acids. Between the trimmed V and J ends, which lost 3 bases and 4 bases, there was a span of 5 bases. The CDR3 region is CATSSTSDTQYF. The CDR3 bases are TGTGCCACCAGCAGTACTTCAGATACGCAGTATTTT.

In this sample, this clone turned up once. CDR3 DNA sequence: TGTGCCAGCAGCCCACGCGCGGGGCGGGGCACAGATACGCAGTATTTT. Translated, it gives CASSPRAGRGTDTQYF. The gene calls are TRBV7-9 and TRBJ2-3; possible D gene TRBD2, 6 bases. The CDR3 spans 16 residues. V was clipped by 5 bases and J by 1 base, with 16 bases between them. The germline V gene has CDR1 SEHNR and CDR2 FQNEAQ (reference sequence).

The V gene is TRBV5-5, the J gene TRBJ1-2; no clear D gene. The V and J ends lost 4 bases and 8 bases respectively, with 21 bases between them. Germline assignment: CDR1 SGHKS and CDR2 YYEKEE (reference sequence). The CDR3 has 15 residues. The CDR3 region is CASSPIDGSLRGYTF. As DNA, the CDR3 is TGTGCCAGCAGCCCTATCGACGGATCCTTGAGGGGCTACACCTTC.

V is TRBV29-1 and J is TRBJ2-7, with D uncertain. Deletions cut 3 bases from V and 0 bases from J, with 6 bases between. The CDR3 is 12 amino acids. The germline CDR1 and CDR2 sequences are SQVTM and ANQGSEA. The CDR3 reads CSVEYSSYEQYF. CDR3 coding DNA: TGCAGCGTTGAGTATAGCTCCTACGAGCAGTACTTC.

This chain joins TRBV9 and TRBJ2-7, with D hard to call. The CDR3 has 13 residues. Germline V gives CDR1 SGDLS, CDR2 YYNGEE. V lost 4 bases to trimming and J lost 12 bases, with 20 bases between them. The CDR3 reads CASSPGEFAQWYF. CDR3 nucleotides: TGTGCCAGCAGCCCGGGTGAATTCGCCCAGTGGTACTTC.

V gene TRBV5-6 combines with J gene TRBJ2-7; 10 bases line up with TRBD1. V was pared by 6 bases and J by 5 bases, with 8 bases of the junction left unmatched. Germline V gene data show CDR1 as SGHDT and CDR2 as YYEEEE. This CDR3 is 14 amino acids long. CDR3 nucleotides: TGTGCCAGCACTCGGACAGGGGGTATCCACGAGCAGTACTTC. Translated: CASTRTGGIHEQYF.

The chain carries TRBV7-9 and TRBJ2-7; 8 bases agree with TRBD1. Germline loops: CDR1 SEHNR, CDR2 FQNEAQ (reference sequence). J was trimmed by 5 bases and V by 5 bases; bases with no gene match: 11. This CDR3 has 15 amino acids. CDR3 sequence: CASSPGTGGVHEQYF. Here the CDR3 DNA reads TGTGCCAGCAGCCCCGGGACAGGCGGTGTACACGAGCAGTACTTC.

The rearrangement uses TRBV5-6 and TRBJ2-2, with 10 bases that match TRBD2. CDR3 length: 16 amino acids. After removal of 2 bases from V and 4 bases from J, the junction contained 5 bases not matched to a gene. Germline V gives CDR1 SGHDT, CDR2 YYEEEE. CDR3 amino acids: CASSFERGGGTGELFF. In nucleotides, the CDR3 is TGTGCCAGCAGCTTTGAGCGGGGGGGCGGCACCGGGGAGCTGTTTTTT. The full variable domain, completed using reference TRBV5-6 and TRBJ2-2, is DAGVTQSPTHLIKTRGQQVTLRCSPKSGHDTVSWYQQALGQGPQFIFQYYEEEERQRGNFPDRFSGHQFPNYSSELNVNALLLGDSALYLCASSFERGGGTGELFFGEGSRLTVL.

This rearrangement joins TRBV5-4 to TRBJ1-1; D remains ambiguous. This CDR3 has 14 residues. V was clipped by 3 bases and J by 7 bases, with 16 bases between them. The germline V gene has CDR1 SGHNT and CDR2 YYREEE (reference sequence). The CDR3 coding sequence is TGTGCCAGCAGCTCCCTCGCGGGGAGGATTGAAGCTTTCTTT. The encoded protein is CASSSLAGRIEAFF.

A single count supports this clone. The V gene is TRBV7-2, the J gene TRBJ1-1, with D tentatively TRBD1 (6 bases). Trimming left V 2 bases short and J 1 base short, with 11 bases between. CDR1 SGHTA and CDR2 FQGNSA come from the germline V gene. This CDR3 is built from 15 residues. The CDR3 reads CASSLRSGQNTEAFF. In nucleotides, the CDR3 is TGTGCCAGCAGCTTAAGGTCGGGACAGAACACTGAAGCTTTCTTT.

The gene calls are TRBV4-1 and TRBJ2-5, with a weak D call TRBD2 (5 bases). Germline-derived CDR1 and CDR2 are MGHRA and YSYEKL. V was shortened by 1 base and J by 5 bases, with 5 bases between the two germline ends. CDR3 length: 12 residues. This CDR3 is CASSQGGETQYF. The CDR3, as DNA: TGCGCCAGCAGCCAAGGAGGGGAGACCCAGTACTTC.

The gene calls are TRBV19 and TRBJ2-1; 11 positions agree with TRBD2. In germline, CDR1 is LNHDA, CDR2 SQIVND (reference sequence). The CDR3 contains 17 residues. V shed 4 bases, J shed 0 bases, and the junction held 5 bases outside the gene matches. The CDR3 coding sequence is TGTGCCAGTAGTAGGACTAGCGGGTACAGCTCCTACAATGAGCAGTTCTTC. Its protein product is CASSRTSGYSSYNEQFF.

This clone has a handful of counts. This chain joins TRBV29-1 and TRBJ2-1, with 11 bases identical to TRBD2. Germline V CDR1 and CDR2: SQVTM, ANQGSEA. V was clipped by 7 bases and J by 4 bases; unmatched bases: 6. This CDR3 comprises 14 residues. The DNA of the CDR3 is TGCAGCGGGGCGACTAGCGGGGTTTACAATGAGCAGTTCTTC. It specifies CSGATSGVYNEQFF.

This clone was seen a handful of times. This chain uses TRBV4-3 with TRBJ1-1; D is possibly TRBD1 (5 bases). Germline assignment: CDR1 LGHNA and CDR2 YSLEER. The CDR3 extends over 12 amino acids. V was trimmed by 1 base and J by 8 bases, leaving 8 bases between them. Here the CDR3 reads CASSQGGEEAFF. DNA for the CDR3: TGCGCCAGCAGCCAAGGGGGGGAAGAAGCTTTCTTT.

The chain couples TRBV6-6 to TRBJ1-2; 10 nucleotides match TRBD1. With 6 bases clipped from V and 2 bases from J, the junction kept 3 bases outside the gene matches. The germline gives CDR1 MNHNY, CDR2 SVGAGI (reference sequence). This CDR3 contains 14 residues. The CDR3: CASRRQGANYGYTF. CDR3 nucleotides: TGTGCCAGCAGACGACAGGGGGCAAACTATGGCTACACCTTC.

The V call is TRBV4-3, the J call TRBJ2-1; possibly TRBD2 for D (6 bases). V lost 3 bases to trimming and J lost 0 bases, with 6 bases between them. The CDR3 length is 14 residues. Germline V lookup: CDR1 LGHNA, CDR2 YSLEER. CDR3 sequence: CASSQTSSYNEQFF. CDR3 DNA: TGCGCCAGCAGCCAGACTAGCTCCTACAATGAGCAGTTCTTC.

The chain uses TRBV28 and TRBJ2-7, with D maybe TRBD1 (5 bases). The length of the CDR3 is 13 residues. With 8 bases removed from V and 2 bases from J, the gap between germline ends came to 13 bases. Germline CDR1 MDHEN, CDR2 SYDVKM. The CDR3 reads CASAFRVPYEQYF. CDR3 bases: TGTGCCAGCGCATTCAGGGTGCCCTACGAGCAGTACTTC.

The V gene is TRBV5-1, the J gene TRBJ2-7; 13 nucleotides agree with TRBD2. The germline gives CDR1 SGHRS, CDR2 YFSETQ. The V gene end was trimmed by 2 bases and the J gene end by 3 bases; junction bases not matched to a gene: 8. This CDR3 has 17 amino acids. CDR3 protein: CASSFNPGTSGIYEQYF. Here the CDR3 DNA reads TGCGCCAGCAGCTTTAACCCCGGGACTAGCGGGATCTACGAGCAGTACTTC.

The chain joins TRBV11-3 to TRBJ2-3, with 11 bases lining up with TRBD2. The germline CDR1 and CDR2 sequences are SGHNT and YENEEA. The CDR3 sequence is 15 residues long. V lost 3 bases and J lost 3; bases outside the gene matches: 2. This CDR3 reads CASSFRTSGTDTQYF. CDR3 DNA: TGTGCCAGCAGCTTTCGGACTAGCGGGACAGATACGCAGTATTTT.

This clone came up a few times. The chain couples TRBV18 to TRBJ1-2; D ambiguous. The CDR3 runs to 13 residues. The germline V gene encodes CDR1 KGHSH and CDR2 LQKENI. V gave up 2 bases and J gave up 7 bases, with 11 bases separating them. CDR3 amino acids: CASSPGRAGGYTF. The CDR3 nucleotides read TGTGCCAGCTCACCAGGGAGGGCTGGTGGCTACACCTTC.

Here the CDR3 DNA reads TGTGCCAGCAGCCCTCACATCTCAACTAATGAAAAACTGTTTTTT. This sequence encodes CASSPHISTNEKLFF. This chain joins TRBV7-3 and TRBJ1-4; no clear D gene. This CDR3 is built from 15 residues. V shed 5 bases and J shed 0 bases, with 10 bases lying between them. Germline V CDR1 and CDR2: SGHTA, FQGTGA.

This clone was counted a single time. The gene calls are TRBV7-2 and TRBJ1-2; TRBD1 matches 10 bases. The junction had 1 base not matched to a gene; V was cut back by 2 bases and J by 7 bases. This CDR3 region has 13 residues. Germline lookup yields CDR1 SGHTA and CDR2 FQGNSA. The CDR3 nucleotides are TGTGCCAGCAGCTTAAGGGACAGGGGTGGCTACACCTTC. Protein sequence: CASSLRDRGGYTF.

The V gene is TRBV7-8, the J gene TRBJ2-7, with TRBD2 matching 11 bases. Losses at the gene ends were 7 bases for V and 7 bases for J; bases not matched to a gene: 6. Germline V gives CDR1 SGHVS, CDR2 FQNEAQ. The CDR3 has 13 amino acids. This CDR3 is CASKTSGAREQYF. The CDR3 DNA reads as TGTGCCAGCAAGACTAGCGGGGCCAGGGAGCAGTACTTC. The full variable domain, completed using reference TRBV7-8 and TRBJ2-7, is GAGVSQSPRYKVAKRGQDVALRCDPISGHVSLFWYQQALGQGPEFLTYFQNEAQLDKSGLPSDRFFAERPEGSVSTLKIQRTQQEDSAVYLCASKTSGAREQYFGPGTRLTVT.

This clone has just a few counts. The chain carries TRBV5-4 and TRBJ2-5; 8 nucleotides line up with TRBD2. Unmatched junction bases numbered 7, after V lost 1 base and J lost 5 bases. CDR3 size: 15 residues. Looked up from germline, CDR1 is SGHNT and CDR2 is YYREEE (reference sequence). DNA for the CDR3: TGTGCCAGCAGCTTGCGAGCGGGGGCGGGGGAGACCCAGTACTTC. Amino acid sequence: CASSLRAGAGETQYF.

V is TRBV28 and J is TRBJ1-2, with D possibly matching TRBD1 (5 bases). Trimming removed 1 base from V and 7 bases from J, with 16 bases in between. CDR3 length: 15 residues. The germline V gene has CDR1 MDHEN and CDR2 SYDVKM. The CDR3 bases are TGTGCCAGCAGTTTATTAAGGCAGGGCGCAGGTGGCTACACCTTC. This codes for CASSLLRQGAGGYTF.

This rearrangement joins TRBV11-2 to TRBJ2-7; 12 positions agree with TRBD2. The length of the CDR3 is 14 residues. Germline V gene sequence: CDR1 SGHAT, CDR2 FQNNGV. V was clipped by 6 bases and J by 3 bases; unmatched bases: 3. The CDR3 protein is CASRSSGRVYEQYF. CDR3 in DNA: TGTGCCAGCAGGTCTAGCGGGAGGGTCTACGAGCAGTACTTC.